This T cell receptor (beta chain) was captured in a study of chemoradiotherapy in HPV16-positive cancers. Sequenced by immunoSEQ multiplex PCR; TCRdb stores in-frame clones only, minus some. Of 6,800 or so clones in the sample, 75% to 80% were seen once. CDR3 length: 12 residues. Germline values: CDR1 SGHNT, CDR2 YYREEE (reference sequence). Comment on this clone: The germline gene is not matched at one end of the junction; a read error may be the cause.

This chain uses TRBV5-4 with TRBJ1-2, with a possible D match to TRBD1 (5 bases). This receptor was taken from a human donor with HPV-associated anogenital cancer. The sample was collected from a patient who underwent chemoradiotherapy. In DNA, the CDR3 is TGTGCCAGCAGCTTGGACCGGGGCCATAGCGCCTTC. This gives the protein CASSLDRGHSAF.